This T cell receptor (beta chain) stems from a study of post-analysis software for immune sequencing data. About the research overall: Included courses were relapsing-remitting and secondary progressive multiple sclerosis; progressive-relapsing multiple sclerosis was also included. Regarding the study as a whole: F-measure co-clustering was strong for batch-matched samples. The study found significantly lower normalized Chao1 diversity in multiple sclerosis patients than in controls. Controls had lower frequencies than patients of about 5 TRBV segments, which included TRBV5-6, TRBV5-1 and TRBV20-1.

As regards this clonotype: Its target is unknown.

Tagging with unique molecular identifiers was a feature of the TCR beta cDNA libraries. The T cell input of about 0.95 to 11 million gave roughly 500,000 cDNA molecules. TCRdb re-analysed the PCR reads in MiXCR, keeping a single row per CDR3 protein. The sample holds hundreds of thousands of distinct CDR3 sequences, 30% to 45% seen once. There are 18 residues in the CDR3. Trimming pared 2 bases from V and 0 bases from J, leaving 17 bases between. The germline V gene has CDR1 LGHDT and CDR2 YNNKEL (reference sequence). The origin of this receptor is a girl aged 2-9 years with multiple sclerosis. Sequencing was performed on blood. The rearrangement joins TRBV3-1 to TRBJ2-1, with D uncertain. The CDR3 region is CASSQSGGIPSSYNEQFF. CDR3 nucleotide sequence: TGTGCCAGCAGCCAAAGTGGTGGGATCCCGAGCTCCTACAATGAGCAGTTCTTC.